One and the same sample provided the 4 T cell receptor beta chains below, sequenced in a study of blood T cell repertoires in COVID-19. The method was immunoSEQ multiplex PCR; TCRdb's version includes in-frame clones alone and lacks a portion of them. This table has approximately 200,000 clones, 65% to 85% appearing once. The sample taken for sequencing was PBMCs or T cells enriched from blood (not recorded which). The origin of the receptors is a woman aged 25 to 39 who had recovered from COVID-19.

This clone was recorded once. The chain uses TRBV6-5 and TRBJ1-1, with 7 bases aligning to TRBD1. The CDR3 length is 14 residues. CDR1 is MNHEY, CDR2 SVGAGI, per germline. The V segment lost 0 bases and the J segment 11 bases; nucleotides outside the gene matches: 9. The CDR3: CASSYSNDRATAFF. As DNA, the CDR3 is TGTGCCAGCAGTTACTCGAATGACAGGGCTACGGCTTTCTTT.

V is TRBV5-1 and J is TRBJ2-7, with TRBD2 matching 13 bases. The length of the CDR3 is 15 residues. V was clipped by 5 bases and J by 5 bases; unmatched bases: 7. Germline V gene data show CDR1 as SGHRS and CDR2 as YFSETQ. This chain's CDR3 is CASSPLAGGPNEQYF. The CDR3 DNA reads as TGCGCCAGCAGTCCACTAGCGGGAGGGCCAAACGAGCAGTACTTC. The full variable domain, with the rest looked up from reference TRBV5-1 and TRBJ2-7, is KAGVTQTPRYLIKTRGQQVTLSCSPISGHRSVSWYQQTPGQGLQFLFEYFSETQRNKGNFPGRFSGRQFSNSRSEMNVSTLELGDSALYLCASSPLAGGPNEQYFGPGTRLTVT.

CDR3 loop: CASSFSADLNTEAFF. In DNA, the CDR3 is TGTGCCAGCAGCTTCTCGGCCGACTTGAACACTGAAGCTTTCTTT. This chain links TRBV28 with TRBJ1-1; no clear D gene. Trimming shortened V by 6 bases and J by 0 bases, and 14 bases separated the two germline ends. CDR1 is MDHEN and CDR2 is SYDVKM in the germline V gene. The CDR3 contains 15 residues.

The chain is built from TRBV5-1 and TRBJ2-3; no firm D call. Germline V gene lookup returns CDR1 SGHRS and CDR2 YFSETQ. This CDR3 is built from 15 residues. V lost 0 bases, J lost 0 bases, and 8 bases lay in between. CDR3: CASSLDRRSTDTQYF. In DNA form, the CDR3 reads TGCGCCAGCAGCTTGGACAGACGTAGCACAGATACGCAGTATTTT.